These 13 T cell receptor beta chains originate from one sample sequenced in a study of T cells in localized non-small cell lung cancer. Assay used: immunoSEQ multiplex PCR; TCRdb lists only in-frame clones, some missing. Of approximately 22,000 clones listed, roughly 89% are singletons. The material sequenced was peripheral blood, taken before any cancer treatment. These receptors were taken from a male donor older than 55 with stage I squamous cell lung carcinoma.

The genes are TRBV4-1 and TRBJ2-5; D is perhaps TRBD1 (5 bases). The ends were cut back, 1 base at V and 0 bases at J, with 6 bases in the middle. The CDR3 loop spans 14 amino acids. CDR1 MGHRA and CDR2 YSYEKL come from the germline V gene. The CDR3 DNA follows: TGCGCCAGCAGCCAAGGCAGGGACCAAGAGACCCAGTACTTC. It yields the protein CASSQGRDQETQYF.

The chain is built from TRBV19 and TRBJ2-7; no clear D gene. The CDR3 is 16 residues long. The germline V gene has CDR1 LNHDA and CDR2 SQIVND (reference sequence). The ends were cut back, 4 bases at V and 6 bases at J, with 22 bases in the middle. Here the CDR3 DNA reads TGTGCCAGTAGTAAGTTAAAAGGGTTGGGTCTTGCCGAGCAGTACTTC. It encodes CASSKLKGLGLAEQYF.

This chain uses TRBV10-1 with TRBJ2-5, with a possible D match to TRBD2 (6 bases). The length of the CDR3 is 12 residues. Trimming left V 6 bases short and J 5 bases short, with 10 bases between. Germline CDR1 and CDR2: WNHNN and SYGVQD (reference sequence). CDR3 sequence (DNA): TGCGCCAGCAGCGGCCGGGGGGAGACCCAGTACTTC. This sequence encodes CASSGRGETQYF.

CDR3 amino acids: CASSRRSTGTGYGYTF. CDR3 nucleotides: TGTGCCAGCAGCAGGAGGTCGACAGGGACAGGCTATGGCTACACCTTC. The chain couples TRBV5-6 to TRBJ1-2, with 8 bases lining up with TRBD1. After removal of 4 bases from V and 4 bases from J, the junction contained 12 bases not matched to a gene. CDR1 is SGHDT and CDR2 is YYEEEE in the germline V gene. The CDR3 runs to 16 residues.

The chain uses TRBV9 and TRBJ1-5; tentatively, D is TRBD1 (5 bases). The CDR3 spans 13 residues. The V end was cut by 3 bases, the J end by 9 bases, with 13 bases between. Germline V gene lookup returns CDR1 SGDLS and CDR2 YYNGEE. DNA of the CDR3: TGTGCCAGCAGCGGATCAGGGAACGGGCCCCAGCATTTT. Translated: CASSGSGNGPQHF.

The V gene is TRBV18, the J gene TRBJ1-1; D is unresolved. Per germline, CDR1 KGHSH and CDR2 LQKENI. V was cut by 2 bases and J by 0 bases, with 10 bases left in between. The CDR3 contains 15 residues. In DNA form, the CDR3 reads TGTGCCAGCTCACCAATAGCCGGTTTGAACACTGAAGCTTTCTTT. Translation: CASSPIAGLNTEAFF.

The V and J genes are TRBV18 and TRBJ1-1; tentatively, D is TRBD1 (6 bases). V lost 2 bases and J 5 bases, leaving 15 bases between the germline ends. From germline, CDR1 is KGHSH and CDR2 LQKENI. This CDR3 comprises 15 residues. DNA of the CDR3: TGTGCCAGCTCACCAAGAGGGGGGGAGGGGACTGAAGCTTTCTTT. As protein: CASSPRGGEGTEAFF.

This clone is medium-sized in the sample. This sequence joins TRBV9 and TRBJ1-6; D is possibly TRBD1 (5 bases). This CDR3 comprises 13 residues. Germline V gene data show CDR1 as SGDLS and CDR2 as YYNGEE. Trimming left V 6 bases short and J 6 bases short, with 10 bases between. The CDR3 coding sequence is TGTGCCAGCACCTTCGGGGGTAATTCACCCCTCCACTTT. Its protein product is CASTFGGNSPLHF.

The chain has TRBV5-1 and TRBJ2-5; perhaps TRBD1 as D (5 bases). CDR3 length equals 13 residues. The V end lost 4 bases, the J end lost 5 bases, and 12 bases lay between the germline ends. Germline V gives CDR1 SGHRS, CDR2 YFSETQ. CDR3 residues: CASSLQGTETQYF. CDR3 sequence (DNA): TGCGCCAGCAGCCTGCAGGGAACGGAGACCCAGTACTTC. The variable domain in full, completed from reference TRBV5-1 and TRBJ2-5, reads KAGVTQTPRYLIKTRGQQVTLSCSPISGHRSVSWYQQTPGQGLQFLFEYFSETQRNKGNFPGRFSGRQFSNSRSEMNVSTLELGDSALYLCASSLQGTETQYFGPGTRLLVL.

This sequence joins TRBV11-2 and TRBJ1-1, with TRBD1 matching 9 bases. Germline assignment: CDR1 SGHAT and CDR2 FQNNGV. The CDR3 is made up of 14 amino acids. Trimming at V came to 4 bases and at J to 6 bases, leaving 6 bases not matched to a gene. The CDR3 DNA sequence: TGTGCCAGCAGCTACCACACAGGGGGCCCTGAAGCTTTCTTT. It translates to CASSYHTGGPEAFF.

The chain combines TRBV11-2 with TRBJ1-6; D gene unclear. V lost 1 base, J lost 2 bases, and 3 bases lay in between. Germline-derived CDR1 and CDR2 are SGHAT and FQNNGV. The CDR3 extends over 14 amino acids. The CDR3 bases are TGTGCCAGCAGCTTAGCCCCCTATAATTCACCCCTCCACTTT. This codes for CASSLAPYNSPLHF.

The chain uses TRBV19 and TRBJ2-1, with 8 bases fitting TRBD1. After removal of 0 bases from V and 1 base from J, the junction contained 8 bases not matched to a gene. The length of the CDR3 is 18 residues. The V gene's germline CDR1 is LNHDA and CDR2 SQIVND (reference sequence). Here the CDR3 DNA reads TGTGCCAGTAGTATAGATGGGACAGGATCCCTATCCTACAATGAGCAGTTCTTC. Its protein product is CASSIDGTGSLSYNEQFF.

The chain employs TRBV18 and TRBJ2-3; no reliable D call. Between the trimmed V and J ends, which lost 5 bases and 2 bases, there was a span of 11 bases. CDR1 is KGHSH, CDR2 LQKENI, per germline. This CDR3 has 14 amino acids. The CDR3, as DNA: TGTGCCAGCTCATTCAGGCCTAACACAGATACGCAGTATTTT. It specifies CASSFRPNTDTQYF.